The source of this T cell receptor beta chain is a study of T cell repertoires in cytomegalovirus infection. About the study: Matching HLA type, along with CMV infection, was indicated by public TCR beta signatures.

This CDR3 has 18 amino acids. Germline V CDR1 and CDR2: MNHEY, SVGAGI. The trim removed 3 bases at V and 0 bases at J, leaving 14 bases unmatched. A single record per CDR3 protein comes from TCRdb applying MiXCR to the reads. Of over 100,000 distinct CDR3 sequences listed, 25% to 35% are singletons. This clonotype was found a few times. Its cognate antigen is unknown. Study results and caveats: It was HLA-C-restricted CMV-specific TCR beta clonotypes that dominated the response ex vivo.

The receptor comes from a human donor in good health (CMV status not recorded). Some clones in this sample may be carry-over from other donors' samples. This sample comprised CD8+ T cells from cultured PBMCs, obtained from culture after CMV antigen stimulation. The rearrangement links TRBV6-5 to TRBJ2-7; 7 nucleotides agree with TRBD1. This CDR3 reads CASSYRFGENRGSYEQYF. As DNA, the CDR3 is TGTGCCAGCAGTTATAGGTTCGGAGAAAACAGGGGCTCCTACGAGCAGTACTTC.